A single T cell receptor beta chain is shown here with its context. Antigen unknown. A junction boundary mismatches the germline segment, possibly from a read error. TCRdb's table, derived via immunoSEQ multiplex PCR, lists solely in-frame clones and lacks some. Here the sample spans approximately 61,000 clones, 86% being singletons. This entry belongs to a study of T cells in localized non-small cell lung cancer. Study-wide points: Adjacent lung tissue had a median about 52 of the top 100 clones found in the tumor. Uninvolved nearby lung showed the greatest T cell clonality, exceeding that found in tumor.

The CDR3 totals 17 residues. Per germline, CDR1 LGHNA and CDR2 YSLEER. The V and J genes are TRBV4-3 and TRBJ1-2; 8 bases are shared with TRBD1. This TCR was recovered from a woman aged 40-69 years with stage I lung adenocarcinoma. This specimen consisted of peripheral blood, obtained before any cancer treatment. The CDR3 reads CASSQGYETQLQGVYFF. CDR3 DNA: TGCGCCAGCAGCCAAGGGTATGAGACGCAGTTACAGGGGGTCTACTTCTTC.